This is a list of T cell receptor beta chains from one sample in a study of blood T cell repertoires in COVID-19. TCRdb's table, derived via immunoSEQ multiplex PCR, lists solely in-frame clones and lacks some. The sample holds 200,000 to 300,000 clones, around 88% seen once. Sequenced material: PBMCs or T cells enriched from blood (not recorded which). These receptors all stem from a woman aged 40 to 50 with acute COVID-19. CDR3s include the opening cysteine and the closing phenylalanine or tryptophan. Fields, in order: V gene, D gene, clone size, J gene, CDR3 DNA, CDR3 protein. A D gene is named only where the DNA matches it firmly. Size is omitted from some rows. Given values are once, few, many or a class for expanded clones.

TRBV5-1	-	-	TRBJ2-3	TGCGCCAGCAGCTTGGCCGTCTCCCCAGATACGCAGTATTTT	CASSLAVSPDTQYF
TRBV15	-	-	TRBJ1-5	TGTGCCACCAGCACTCGACAGTTGCAGCCCCAGCATTTT	CATSTRQLQPQHF
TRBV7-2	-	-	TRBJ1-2	TGTGCCAGCAGTCGGGACTACAATGGCTACACCTTC	CASSRDYNGYTF
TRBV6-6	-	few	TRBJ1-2	TGTGCCAGCAGTTACTCGAGGAGGAATACTAACTATGGCTACACCTTC	CASSYSRRNTNYGYTF
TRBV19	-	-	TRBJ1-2	TGTGCCAGTAGACGAGGCGGTCTTCGGGGCTACACCTTC	CASRRGGLRGYTF
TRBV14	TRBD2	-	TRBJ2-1	TGTGCCAGCAGCCGAGCGGGAGGGTATTACAATGAGCAGTTCTTC	CASSRAGGYYNEQFF
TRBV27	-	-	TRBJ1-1	TGTGCCAGCAGCCCTCAGGTCTGGGGGGCTGAAGCTTTCTTT	CASSPQVWGAEAFF
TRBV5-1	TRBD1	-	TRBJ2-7	TGCGCCAGCAGCCCAGGGACAGGAAGGTTCTACGAGCAGTACTTC	CASSPGTGRFYEQYF
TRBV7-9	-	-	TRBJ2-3	TGTGCCAGCAGCTTAGGGCGACTGGATACGCAGTATTTT	CASSLGRLDTQYF
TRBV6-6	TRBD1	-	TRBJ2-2	TGTGCCAGCAGTCCAACCGGGACAGGGTACAATACCGGGGAGCTGTTTTTT	CASSPTGTGYNTGELFF
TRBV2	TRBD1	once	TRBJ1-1	TGTGCCAGCAAAGGACAGGGGGACTTTCTGAACACTGAAGCTTTCTTT	CASKGQGDFLNTEAFF
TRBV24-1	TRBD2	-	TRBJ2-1	TGTGCCACCAGTGACCCAACCTCCTTGAGCGGGAGGCCCTACAATGAGCAGTTCTTC	CATSDPTSLSGRPYNEQFF
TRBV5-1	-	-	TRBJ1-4	TGCGCCAGCAGCTTGGAAGGGGGGGCAACTAATGAAAAACTGTTTTTT	CASSLEGGATNEKLFF
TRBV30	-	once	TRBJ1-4	TGTGCCTGGAGTGGTCAGGGTTCCTCAGGAAAACTGTTTTTT	CAWSGQGSSGKLFF
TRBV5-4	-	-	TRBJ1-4	TGTGCCAGCAGCTTGCGACAGAATAATGAAAAACTGTTTTTT	CASSLRQNNEKLFF
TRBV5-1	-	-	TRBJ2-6	TGCGCCAGCAGTGATAGCTCTGGGGCCAACGTCCTGACTTTC	CASSDSSGANVLTF
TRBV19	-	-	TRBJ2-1	TGTGCCATGGGGCCTTTCCGGGACAATGAGCAGTTCTTC	CAMGPFRDNEQFF
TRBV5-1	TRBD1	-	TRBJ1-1	TGCGCCAGCAGCTTGAGACAGGGGAGCACTGAAGCTTTCTTT	CASSLRQGSTEAFF
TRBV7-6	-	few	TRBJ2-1	TGTGCCAGCAGCTCCCGAGGAGGGGGCTATTACAATGAGCAGTTCTTC	CASSSRGGGYYNEQFF
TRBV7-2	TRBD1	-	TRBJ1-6	TGTGCCAGCAGCTCAGGTGTCGGGACAGGGCTGGCCTCCCTCCACTTT	CASSSGVGTGLASLHF
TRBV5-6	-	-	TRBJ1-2	TGTGCCAGCAGGTTGAACAGGGCTAACTATGGCTACACCTTC	CASRLNRANYGYTF
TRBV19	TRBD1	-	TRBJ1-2	TGTGCCAGTAGTAATGACAGGGCCGAACAGACCGCCTATGGCTACACCTTC	CASSNDRAEQTAYGYTF
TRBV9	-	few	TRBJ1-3	TGTGCCAGCAGCGTAGAAGGGGTAGGAAACACCATATATTTT	CASSVEGVGNTIYF
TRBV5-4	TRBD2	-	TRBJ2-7	TGTGCCAGCAGTCTTGCAGGGAGGGGCAGGTTAGGCTACGAGCAGTACTTC	CASSLAGRGRLGYEQYF
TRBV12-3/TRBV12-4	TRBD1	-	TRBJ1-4	TGTGCCAGCAGCACCGGGACAGCCGAAAAACTGTTTTTT	CASSTGTAEKLFF
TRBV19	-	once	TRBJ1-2	TGTGCCAGTAGTATTCAAGGAGGTCTCTATGGCTACACCTTC	CASSIQGGLYGYTF
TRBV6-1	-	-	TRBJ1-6	TGTGCCAGCAGTGAAGCGATAGGGAGGGTCCTCAATAATTCACCCCTCCACTTT	CASSEAIGRVLNNSPLHF
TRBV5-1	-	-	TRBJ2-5	TGCGCCAGCAGCCCCGTGGGGAGCCACCAAGAGACCCAGTACTTC	CASSPVGSHQETQYF
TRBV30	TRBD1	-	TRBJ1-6	TGTGCCTGGAGGCCCCCAGGGGGCTCACCCCTCCACTTT	CAWRPPGGSPLHF